Detailed here is one TCR beta chain. This entry belongs to a study of T cell repertoires in aging, cancer and after chemotherapy. V shed 3 bases, J shed 5 bases, and the junction held 4 bases outside the gene matches. This CDR3 has 13 amino acids. CDR1 is SEHNR, CDR2 FQNEAQ, per germline (reference sequence). TCR beta rearrangements were amplified from peripheral blood genomic DNA. Rearranged V-D-J TRB sequences were amplified with a mixed TRB-A/B primer pool. TCRdb processed the multiplex PCR reads anew with MiXCR; each CDR3 protein has one entry. The table has some 2,500 distinct CDR3 sequences, almost 35% seen once.

The TCR comes from a human donor with a solid tumor. The sequencing sample was made of blood. This rearrangement joins TRBV7-9 to TRBJ2-7; 7 bases map to TRBD1. Here the CDR3 DNA reads TGTGCCAGCAGCTTGTCAGGGGGAAACGAGCAGTACTTC. Translated: CASSLSGGNEQYF. The variable domain in full, completed from reference TRBV7-9 and TRBJ2-7, reads DTGVSQNPRHKITKRGQNVTFRCDPISEHNRLYWYRQTLGQGPEFLTYFQNEAQLEKSRLLSDRFSAERPKGSFSTLEIQRTEQGDSAMYLCASSLSGGNEQYFGPGTRLTVT.